These 2 T cell receptor beta chains share one sample of origin, sequenced in a study of identifying expanded T cells in peripheral blood. Method: immunoSEQ multiplex PCR; TCRdb's copy keeps in-frame clones and lacks some. The sample records tens of thousands of clones, about 88% being singletons. Sequenced sample: blood. The receptor set was obtained from a person aged 18-70 years in good health.

This clone was seen only once. The chain carries TRBV27 and TRBJ1-2; the D gene is possibly TRBD1 (6 bases). Between the trimmed V and J ends, which lost 3 bases and 6 bases, there was a span of 14 bases. Germline CDR1 reads MNHEY; CDR2 reads SMNVEV (reference sequence). This CDR3 is 14 amino acids long. The CDR3: CASSFLGQWDGYTF. The CDR3 coding sequence is TGTGCCAGCAGTTTCCTAGGACAGTGGGATGGCTACACCTTC.

This chain connects TRBV7-2 to TRBJ2-3; possibly TRBD2 for D (5 bases). The CDR3 is 16 residues long. Between the trimmed V and J ends, which lost 3 bases and 10 bases, there was a span of 23 bases. Germline CDR1 is SGHTA and CDR2 is FQGNSA. The CDR3 reads CASSFYGVGRTSPQYF. The CDR3 region has the DNA TGTGCCAGCAGCTTCTACGGGGTAGGGCGAACGTCCCCGCAGTATTTT. Full variable domain (outside the CDR3, taken from reference TRBV7-2 and TRBJ2-3): GAGVSQSPSNKVTEKGKDVELRCDPISGHTALYWYRQSLGQGLEFLIYFQGNSAPDKSGLPSDRFSAERTGGSVSTLTIQRTQQEDSAVYLCASSFYGVGRTSPQYFGPGTRLTVL.